The clone carrying this T cell receptor (beta chain) was detected a few times. No antigen is known for it. Relative to the germline gene, one junction end is altered; a read error may explain this. A second PCR of about 6 to 12 cycles used a sample-barcoded 5' primer and a J-beta primer mix. Using its own MiXCR run on the 5' RACE reads, TCRdb lists one record per CDR3 protein. The table lists some 900,000 distinct CDR3 sequences, about 48% of them singletons. The data were taken from a study of blood T cells in healthy people across ages. Findings and caveats of the study: A greater number of naive CD4+ cells and higher diversity distinguished long-lived donors from aged donors. What prevented conclusive comparison of naive and antigen-experienced cells was that PBMCs were unsorted.

CDR3 size: 12 residues. Germline CDR1 DFQATT, CDR2 SNEGSKA (reference sequence). Material for sequencing was blood. V and J are TRBV20-1 and TRBJ1-2, with 8 bases fitting TRBD1. This TCR derives from a man between 25 and 39 years old in good health. DNA of the CDR3: TGCAGTGCTGGAGACAGGGGTCATGGCTACACCTTC. It yields the protein CSAGDRGHGYTF.